The following is a T cell receptor (beta chain) sequence with its context. The data belong to a study of blood T cell repertoires in COVID-19. Trimming removed 8 bases from V and 8 bases from J; junction bases left unmatched: 5. CDR3 length equals 14 residues. The germline CDR1 and CDR2 sequences are LNHDA and SQIVND (reference sequence). Sequencing used immunoSEQ multiplex PCR; TCRdb keeps in-frame clones, though not all of them. The sample contains under 200,000 clones, approximately 88% of which appear only once. What was sequenced was peripheral blood. The receptor was derived from a woman in her fifties or sixties with acute or convalescent COVID-19. The genes are TRBV19 and TRBJ2-1, with TRBD2 identical over 14 bases. The CDR3 loop is CASAGTSGGDEQFF. The DNA for the CDR3 is TGTGCCAGTGCCGGGACTAGCGGGGGTGATGAGCAGTTCTTC.